The 31 T cell receptor beta chains below were found in one sample sequenced in a study of control samples from healthy donors and cancer patients. The data were produced by immunoSEQ multiplex PCR, yet TCRdb's version contains in-frame clones alone and is incomplete. The sample holds around 100,000 clones, roughly 90% seen once. Input material: PBMCs. The receptors come from a man aged 55 to 70 with lung cancer.

This clone was detected only once. The rearrangement uses TRBV3-1 (or the pseudogene TRBV3-2) and TRBJ2-3; 12 nucleotides agree with TRBD2. The V and J ends lost 5 bases and 2 bases, in that order; junction bases with no gene match: 5. Germline-derived CDR1 and CDR2 are LGHDT and YNNKEL (reference sequence). The CDR3 spans 16 residues. The CDR3 here is CASSSGTSGFTDTQYF. The CDR3 nucleotides read TGTGCCAGCAGCTCCGGGACTAGCGGGTTCACAGATACGCAGTATTTT.

The gene calls are TRBV5-5 and TRBJ2-2; D may be TRBD1 or TRBD2 (6 bases each). Germline CDR1 and CDR2: SGHKS and YYEKEE (reference sequence). The CDR3 consists of 15 residues. The V gene lost 2 bases and the J gene lost 4 bases, with 12 bases spanning the gap. The CDR3: CASSFWGAGTGELFF. In DNA form, the CDR3 reads TGTGCCAGCAGCTTTTGGGGGGCCGGCACCGGGGAGCTGTTTTTT.

This chain links TRBV4-1 with TRBJ2-7, with TRBD1 matching over 10 bases. The CDR3 runs to 17 residues. CDR1 is MGHRA, CDR2 YSYEKL, per germline. V trimming: 4 bases; J trimming: 1 base; junction bases outside the gene matches: 10. CDR3 DNA sequence: TGCGCCAGCAGCCTCCTCCCCTGGGGACAGGGGTCCTACGAGCAGTACGTC. Its translation: CASSLLPWGQGSYEQYV.

CDR3 bases: TGTGCCACCCTAGACAGGGAGGAGGATGGCTACACCTTC. This codes for CATLDREEDGYTF. The chain carries TRBV6-6 and TRBJ1-2, with 7 positions matching TRBD1. Germline assignment: CDR1 MNHNY and CDR2 SVGAGI (reference sequence). J gave up 6 bases and V 10 bases, and 11 bases lay outside the gene matches. There are 13 residues in the CDR3.

This chain links TRBV12-3 or TRBV12-4 with TRBJ1-2; no clear D gene. The CDR3 runs 13 residues. V lost 5 bases and J 4 bases, leaving 11 bases between the germline ends. Written as DNA, the CDR3 is TGTGCCAGCAGTACCCGCAGCGGCTATGGCTACACCTTC. Translation gives CASSTRSGYGYTF.

This rearrangement joins TRBV18 to TRBJ1-6, with a tentative D call TRBD1 (5 bases). V gave up 4 bases and J gave up 10 bases, with 17 bases separating them. This CDR3 contains 15 residues. Looked up from germline, CDR1 is KGHSH and CDR2 is LQKENI. DNA for the CDR3: TGTGCCAGCTCACTAGGGACGATACATTTATCACCCCTCCACTTT. Its protein is CASSLGTIHLSPLHF.

J is TRBJ1-1 and V is TRBV5-8, with a tentative D call TRBD1 (6 bases). With 0 bases removed from V and 0 bases from J, the gap between germline ends came to 18 bases. Germline CDR1 reads SGHTS; CDR2 reads YDEGEE. The CDR3 sequence is 18 residues long. The CDR3 sequence is CASSLAWLGGRMNTEAFF. Written as DNA, the CDR3 is TGTGCCAGCAGCTTGGCCTGGCTCGGGGGGCGGATGAACACTGAAGCTTTCTTT.

The J gene is TRBJ2-5, the V gene TRBV5-1; the match to TRBD1 covers 10 bases. There are 17 residues in the CDR3. The germline gives CDR1 SGHRS, CDR2 YFSETQ. V was pared by 4 bases and J by 2 bases, with 11 bases of the junction left unmatched. The CDR3 region is CASSTGTGASGQETQYF. CDR3 DNA sequence: TGCGCCAGCAGCACCGGGACAGGGGCCTCGGGACAAGAGACCCAGTACTTC.

V usage is TRBV5-1 and J usage is TRBJ2-1, with 14 nucleotides matching TRBD2. Germline CDR1 and CDR2: SGHRS and YFSETQ. CDR3 size: 17 residues. J gave up 4 bases and V 4 bases, and 7 bases lay outside the gene matches. Here the CDR3 DNA reads TGCGCCAGCAGCGGTGGGACTAGCGGGGGAGATTACAATGAGCAGTTCTTC. Protein: CASSGGTSGGDYNEQFF.

The chain combines TRBV18 with TRBJ2-1, with TRBD2 as a possible D gene (6 bases). The ends were cut back, 5 bases at V and 0 bases at J, with 11 bases in the middle. Germline CDR1 and CDR2: KGHSH and LQKENI. The CDR3 has 15 amino acids. CDR3 nucleotides: TGTGCCAGCTCAGATCAGACTAGCTCCTACAATGAGCAGTTCTTC. Translating gives CASSDQTSSYNEQFF.

The rearrangement joins TRBV7-2 to TRBJ1-5; no firm D call. The CDR3 is 13 residues long. The ends were cut back, 2 bases at V and 3 bases at J, with 5 bases in the middle. Germline V gene sequence: CDR1 SGHTA, CDR2 FQGNSA. CDR3 bases: TGTGCCAGCAGCTTAAAGGACAATCAGCCCCAGCATTTT. Its protein is CASSLKDNQPQHF. Full variable domain (remainder filled in from reference TRBV7-2 and TRBJ1-5): GAGVSQSPSNKVTEKGKDVELRCDPISGHTALYWYRQSLGQGLEFLIYFQGNSAPDKSGLPSDRFSAERTGGSVSTLTIQRTQQEDSAVYLCASSLKDNQPQHFGDGTRLSIL.

The chain has TRBV24-1 and TRBJ2-3; tentative D call: TRBD2 (5 bases). Germline V gene data show CDR1 as KGHDR and CDR2 as SFDVKD. The CDR3 loop spans 15 amino acids. Deletions cut 2 bases from V and 4 bases from J, with 12 bases between. CDR3 sequence: CATSDSGVFPDTQYF. The CDR3 DNA sequence: TGTGCCACCAGTGATTCCGGGGTTTTCCCAGATACGCAGTATTTT.

This clone was found a few times. The same CDR3 is also encoded by other DNA sequences in this sample. This CDR3 reads CASSFTRGTEAFF. The CDR3, as DNA: TGCGCCAGCAGCTTCACCCGGGGCACTGAAGCTTTCTTT. The chain uses TRBV5-1 and TRBJ1-1; no reliable D call. Trimming took 2 bases from V and 4 from J, leaving 9 bases between them. The CDR3 loop spans 13 amino acids. Germline-derived CDR1 and CDR2 are SGHRS and YFSETQ.

This clone was counted a single time. The rearrangement links TRBV7-3 to TRBJ2-3; unclear D gene. CDR1 is SGHTA, CDR2 FQGTGA, per germline. This CDR3 contains 12 residues. Trimming took off 8 bases at V and 0 bases at J, with 6 bases between the two ends. The CDR3 bases are TGTGCCAGCGGACCAAGCACAGATACGCAGTATTTT. This gives the protein CASGPSTDTQYF.

The V and J genes are TRBV11-3 and TRBJ1-2; TRBD1 matches 10 bases. The CDR3 consists of 15 residues. V lost 5 bases and J lost 4; bases outside the gene matches: 7. Germline V lookup: CDR1 SGHNT, CDR2 YENEEA. This CDR3 is CASSPRQGAGYGYTF. The CDR3, as DNA: TGTGCCAGCAGCCCCAGACAGGGGGCCGGCTATGGCTACACCTTC.

This clone showed up just once. V is TRBV5-1 and J is TRBJ2-2; no clear D gene. From germline, CDR1 is SGHRS and CDR2 YFSETQ. V was shortened by 0 bases and J by 0 bases, with 9 bases between the two germline ends. CDR3 length equals 16 residues. Here the CDR3 reads CASSLGQFANTGELFF. The CDR3 DNA is TGCGCCAGCAGCTTGGGGCAGTTCGCGAACACCGGGGAGCTGTTTTTT.

This clone was detected only once. The chain recombines TRBV7-8 with TRBJ1-2; 7 positions agree with TRBD1. V shed 1 base, J shed 7 bases, and the junction held 6 bases outside the gene matches. Germline CDR1 SGHVS, CDR2 FQNEAQ. This CDR3 contains 14 residues. The CDR3 protein is CASSLVAGGAGYTF. The CDR3 DNA reads as TGTGCCAGCAGCTTAGTAGCAGGGGGAGCTGGCTACACCTTC.

The gene calls are TRBV24-1 and TRBJ2-1, with TRBD2 matching over 12 bases. V gave up 4 bases and J gave up 0 bases; unmatched junction bases: 3. There are 17 residues in the CDR3. CDR1 is KGHDR and CDR2 is SFDVKD in the germline V gene. The CDR3 nucleotides are TGTGCCACCAGTGACATACTAGCGGGGGGCTCCTACAATGAGCAGTTCTTC. Translated: CATSDILAGGSYNEQFF.

The chain employs TRBV5-1 and TRBJ2-5, with 12 bases fitting TRBD1. Germline CDR1 and CDR2: SGHRS and YFSETQ. The length of the CDR3 is 15 residues. The ends lost 4 bases at V and 9 bases at J; junction bases unmatched: 10. The CDR3 is CASSIGTGGETAQYF. CDR3 in DNA: TGCGCCAGCAGCATTGGGACAGGGGGCGAAACGGCCCAGTACTTC.

The chain is built from TRBV7-4 and TRBJ2-7, with D perhaps matching TRBD2 (5 bases). The CDR3 has 15 residues. Trimming took off 3 bases at V and 6 bases at J, with 18 bases between the two ends. From germline, CDR1 is SGHVT and CDR2 SQSDAQ. The CDR3 loop is CASSFVFKAECEQYV. The CDR3, as DNA: TGTGCCAGCAGCTTTGTGTTTAAAGCGGAGTGCGAGCAGTACGTC.

This clone was recorded once. V gene TRBV5-5 combines with J gene TRBJ1-2, with 8 bases fitting TRBD1. Germline CDR1 is SGHKS and CDR2 is YYEKEE (reference sequence). The J segment lost 4 bases and the V segment lost 0 bases, leaving 8 bases of the junction unmatched. There are 16 residues in the CDR3. The CDR3 nucleotides are TGTGCCAGCAGCTTGGGCGGGACAGGAATCCTCTATGGCTACACCTTC. Translated: CASSLGGTGILYGYTF.

V usage is TRBV14 and J usage is TRBJ2-6, with TRBD1 as a possible D gene (6 bases). Trimming took 4 bases from V and 2 from J, leaving 9 bases between them. Germline lookup yields CDR1 SGHDN and CDR2 FVKESK. This CDR3 contains 15 residues. DNA of the CDR3: TGTGCCAGCAGCCCCCACAGGGCTGGGGCCAACGTCCTGACTTTC. As protein: CASSPHRAGANVLTF.

The CDR3 loop reads CAWRVTGSGANVLTF. DNA of the CDR3: TGTGCCTGGAGAGTTACAGGGTCTGGGGCCAACGTCCTGACTTTC. The J gene is TRBJ2-6, the V gene TRBV30; D is possibly TRBD1 (6 bases). Deletions cut 3 bases from V and 1 base from J, with 10 bases between. The CDR3 contains 15 residues. CDR1 GTSNPN and CDR2 SVGIG come from the germline V gene (reference sequence).

V and J are TRBV5-8 and TRBJ1-2; TRBD1 aligns across 7 bases. The germline CDR1 and CDR2 sequences are SGHTS and YDEGEE. Trimming cost V 0 bases and J 0 bases; bases outside gene matches: 14. CDR3 length: 19 residues. The CDR3 sequence is CASSLAPDRVIFSNYGYTF. Here the CDR3 DNA reads TGTGCCAGCAGCTTGGCTCCCGACAGGGTCATCTTTTCTAACTATGGCTACACCTTC.

The V and J genes are TRBV6-6 and TRBJ2-2; D is unresolved. Trimming removed 6 bases at V and 6 bases at J, with 8 bases between. CDR3 length: 12 amino acids. CDR1 is MNHNY and CDR2 is SVGAGI in the germline V gene (reference sequence). The CDR3 is CASSSQAGELFF. CDR3 DNA sequence: TGTGCCAGCAGCAGTCAAGCCGGGGAGCTGTTTTTT.

V gene TRBV5-4 combines with J gene TRBJ2-4; 8 positions match TRBD1. There are 14 residues in the CDR3. The germline gives CDR1 SGHNT, CDR2 YYREEE (reference sequence). V dropped 3 bases and J dropped 7; count of bases not matched to a gene: 6. CDR3 sequence: CASSSHRGTNIQYF. The CDR3 DNA reads TGTGCCAGCAGCTCGCACAGGGGGACGAACATTCAGTACTTC.

The chain recombines TRBV5-8 with TRBJ1-2, with 8 nucleotides matching TRBD1. This CDR3 is 15 amino acids long. In germline, CDR1 is SGHTS, CDR2 YDEGEE. The V and J ends lost 0 bases and 1 base, in that order; junction bases with no gene match: 2. The CDR3 spells CASSLDRGGNYGYTF. For the CDR3, the DNA is TGTGCCAGCAGCTTGGACAGGGGGGGTAACTATGGCTACACCTTC.

The chain has TRBV4-2 and TRBJ2-7, with a possible D match to TRBD2 (5 bases). The germline V and J ends were trimmed by 1 base and 2 bases, with 6 bases remaining between them. The germline CDR1 and CDR2 sequences are LGHNA and YNFKEQ. CDR3 length equals 13 residues. The CDR3 DNA reads as TGTGCCAGCAGCCAAGCCGGGGCCTACGAGCAGTACTTC. Protein sequence: CASSQAGAYEQYF.

The J gene is TRBJ1-6, the V gene TRBV18; 9 bases align to TRBD1. Per the germline V gene, CDR1 is KGHSH and CDR2 is LQKENI. J was trimmed by 9 bases and V by 2 bases; bases with no gene match: 5. The CDR3 has 15 residues. CDR3 in DNA: TGTGCCAGCTCACCAAGGACAGGGGAGGTTTCACCCCTCCACTTT. It encodes CASSPRTGEVSPLHF.

The rearrangement links TRBV20-1 to TRBJ2-2; D unresolved. Trimming took 3 bases from V and 0 from J, leaving 8 bases between them. Germline V gene sequence: CDR1 DFQATT, CDR2 SNEGSKA (reference sequence). The CDR3 is made up of 14 amino acids. DNA of the CDR3: TGCAGTGCTAGTACTCGAGCGAACACCGGGGAGCTGTTTTTT. Its protein product is CSASTRANTGELFF.

J is TRBJ2-2 and V is TRBV7-9, with a tentative D call TRBD1 (6 bases). This CDR3 is built from 17 residues. The ends were cut back, 5 bases at V and 1 base at J, with 17 bases in the middle. Germline CDR1 is SEHNR and CDR2 is FQNEAQ (reference sequence). The CDR3 spells CASSRLQGTLNTGELFF. In DNA form, the CDR3 reads TGTGCCAGCAGCCGATTACAGGGTACTTTGAACACCGGGGAGCTGTTTTTT.